The 16 T cell receptor beta chains listed next were all sequenced from one sample in a study of regulatory T cells in long-lasting Graves disease. Relying on iRepertoire HTBI primers and Arm-PCR of CDR3 regions, the team built TCR beta libraries. One entry per CDR3 protein results from TCRdb running MiXCR on the multiplex PCR reads. The sample consists of more than 650,000 distinct CDR3 sequences, around 30% of them appearing once. Noted time point: persistent/refractory GD, antithyroid drugs over 5 years with positive TRAb. The TCR library was prepared using RNA isolated from PBMCs. This specimen was peripheral blood mononuclear cells (PBMCs), taken when the disease was refractory, from a patient treated with antithyroid drugs. These receptors all come from a female donor with Graves disease.

This chain uses TRBV11-2 with TRBJ2-2; D is possibly TRBD1 or TRBD2 (6 bases each). V was pared by 5 bases and J by 7 bases, with 26 bases between. The CDR3 is made up of 18 amino acids. From germline, CDR1 is SGHAT and CDR2 FQNNGV. CDR3 coding DNA: TGTGCCAGCAGCCCGCTGGACGATCGAGGGGGGTTTCGCGGGGAGCTGTTTTTT. As protein: CASSPLDDRGGFRGELFF.

As for this clonotype: A much larger clone lies a single base off, so this may be a read error. The V call is TRBV11-2, the J call TRBJ2-7; the match to TRBD2 covers 11 bases. J was trimmed by 3 bases and V by 3 bases; bases with no gene match: 1. CDR3 length: 14 amino acids. CDR1 and CDR2 (germline): SGHAT, FQNNGV. CDR3 nucleotides: TGTGCCAGCAGCTTGACTAGCGGGGACTACGAGCAGTACTTC. The encoded protein is CASSLTSGDYEQYF.

This clonotype was counted between two and nine times. This chain uses TRBV20-1 with TRBJ1-6; 9 bases are a match to TRBD1. V shed 0 bases and J 9 bases; nucleotides not matched to a gene: 12. The CDR3 has 17 residues. Germline loops: CDR1 DFQATT, CDR2 SNEGSKA (reference sequence). The CDR3 here is CSARDGRGTGWTSPLHF. Here the CDR3 DNA reads TGCAGTGCTAGAGATGGCCGGGGGACAGGGTGGACTTCACCCCTCCACTTT.

The chain carries TRBV4-2 and TRBJ2-2; D remains unclear. The CDR3 length is 16 residues. V lost 0 bases to trimming and J lost 5 bases, with 13 bases between them. Germline lookup yields CDR1 LGHNA and CDR2 YNFKEQ. The CDR3 nucleotides are TGTGCCAGCAGCCAAGAACCAGGCGGCAGAACCGGGGAGCTGTTTTTT. It translates to CASSQEPGGRTGELFF.

V is TRBV7-3 and J is TRBJ2-3; 8 bases fit TRBD2. This CDR3 is built from 16 residues. V shed 5 bases and J 1 base; nucleotides not matched to a gene: 8. CDR1 and CDR2 (germline): SGHTA, FQGTGA. The CDR3 DNA sequence: TGTGCCAGCAGCCTACATAGCGGGACCCGCACAGATACGCAGTATTTT. Its translation is CASSLHSGTRTDTQYF.

V usage is TRBV7-9 and J usage is TRBJ1-1; possible D gene TRBD1, 5 bases. Germline values: CDR1 SEHNR, CDR2 FQNEAQ (reference sequence). The CDR3 has 14 residues. Between the trimmed V and J ends, which lost 5 bases and 2 bases, there was a span of 12 bases. The CDR3 region has the DNA TGTGCCAGCAGCCCGGGACGATCAAACACTGAAGCTTTCTTT. It yields the protein CASSPGRSNTEAFF. The entire variable domain, with the rest obtained from reference TRBV7-9 and TRBJ1-1, is as follows: DTGVSQNPRHKITKRGQNVTFRCDPISEHNRLYWYRQTLGQGPEFLTYFQNEAQLEKSRLLSDRFSAERPKGSFSTLEIQRTEQGDSAMYLCASSPGRSNTEAFFGQGTRLTVV.

This clonotype has more than one count but fewer than ten. This chain uses TRBV5-8 with TRBJ1-1, with a possible D match to TRBD1 (6 bases). This CDR3 is 14 amino acids long. Trimming removed 4 bases at V and 8 bases at J, with 18 bases between. Looked up from germline, CDR1 is SGHTS and CDR2 is YDEGEE. This chain's CDR3 is CASSHLGQYLEAFF. CDR3 DNA: TGTGCCAGCAGCCACCTAGGACAGTACCTGGAAGCTTTCTTT.

J is TRBJ1-1 and V is TRBV10-3; D is uncertain. The germline V gene has CDR1 ENHRY and CDR2 SYGVKD. Trimming took 3 bases from V and 8 from J, leaving 10 bases between them. This CDR3 is 12 amino acids long. The CDR3 bases are TGTGCCATCAGTGATATGGGTTTGGAAGCTTTCTTT. This translates into CAISDMGLEAFF.

This clonotype came up many times. The rearrangement joins TRBV12-3 or TRBV12-4 to TRBJ1-2; D remains unclear. The CDR3 length is 14 residues. V was cut by 6 bases and J by 8 bases, with 19 bases left in between. This CDR3 is CASRGQTRAGGYTF. The CDR3 DNA reads TGTGCCAGCAGGGGCCAGACAAGGGCGGGAGGCTACACCTTC.

This chain uses TRBV11-1 with TRBJ2-7; TRBD2 might be the D (5 bases). Germline CDR1 SGHAT, CDR2 FQDESV (reference sequence). The V end lost 8 bases, the J end lost 3 bases, and 23 bases lay between the germline ends. This CDR3 is 16 amino acids long. The CDR3 protein is CASSSWVRVDSYEQYF. The CDR3 DNA is TGTGCCAGCTCATCCTGGGTGAGGGTCGATAGCTACGAGCAGTACTTC.

This clonotype appeared a few times. This rearrangement joins TRBV25-1 to TRBJ1-2; D unresolved. The CDR3 is made up of 13 amino acids. V lost 1 base and J lost 3, with 6 bases in between. From germline, CDR1 is MGHDK and CDR2 SYGVNS. The CDR3 protein is CASSEFRDYGYTF. CDR3 bases: TGTGCCAGCAGTGAATTCCGCGACTATGGCTACACCTTC.

The chain combines TRBV28 with TRBJ1-2; 7 bases line up with TRBD1. Germline CDR1 reads MDHEN; CDR2 reads SYDVKM. The J segment lost 4 bases and the V segment lost 8 bases, leaving 4 bases of the junction unmatched. The CDR3 covers 12 residues. DNA of the CDR3: TGTGCCAGCGGGGACAGCTCCTATGGCTACACCTTC. This codes for CASGDSSYGYTF.

V gene TRBV28 combines with J gene TRBJ1-3, with 7 bases identical to TRBD1. The germline V gene has CDR1 MDHEN and CDR2 SYDVKM. Trimming cost V 8 bases and J 0 bases; bases outside gene matches: 10. CDR3 length: 16 residues. The chain's CDR3 is CASVGTGALSGNTIYF. CDR3 DNA: TGTGCCAGCGTTGGCACAGGGGCCCTCTCTGGAAACACCATATATTTT.

The chain carries TRBV18 and TRBJ1-1, with 8 bases that match TRBD1. V lost 6 bases and J lost 0; bases outside the gene matches: 9. Germline V gene lookup returns CDR1 KGHSH and CDR2 LQKENI. The CDR3 is 16 residues long. The DNA of the CDR3 is TGTGCCAGCTCCCGGGAGACGGGACAGGTGAACACTGAAGCTTTCTTT. Residues: CASSRETGQVNTEAFF.

V usage is TRBV5-1 and J usage is TRBJ1-3; no clear D gene. V was pared by 0 bases and J by 4 bases, with 8 bases between. This CDR3 is built from 14 residues. Per the germline V gene, CDR1 is SGHRS and CDR2 is YFSETQ. The CDR3 is CASSLDGNGNTIYF. CDR3 DNA sequence: TGCGCCAGCAGCTTGGATGGGAACGGAAACACCATATATTTT.

This clonotype was seen a few times. The V call is TRBV20-1, the J call TRBJ2-7; 7 nucleotides align to TRBD2. This CDR3 is built from 13 residues. Germline V gene sequence: CDR1 DFQATT, CDR2 SNEGSKA (reference sequence). V shed 5 bases, J shed 6 bases, and the junction held 10 bases outside the gene matches. The CDR3 sequence is CSAPTSVAGEQYF. CDR3 nucleotide sequence: TGCAGTGCTCCAACTAGCGTTGCCGGCGAGCAGTACTTC.